The rows below give T cell receptor beta chains drawn from one sample of a study of OX40 agonist ivuxolimab in advanced cancers. Some clones are missing from TCRdb's copy, which holds only in-frame ones; the method was immunoSEQ multiplex PCR. The repertoire consists of tens of thousands of clones, with over 75% occurring once and the leading ten covering 0.2% to 0.3%. The starting material was CD4+ or CD8+ T cells sorted from blood, obtained in a trial of the OX40 agonist ivuxolimab. These receptors originate from an adult with an advanced solid tumor such as melanoma, head and neck, liver or kidney cancer. Each CDR3 is given with its conserved first and last residue. The D gene is left open where the match is weak. Only part of the rows carry a size: once, few, many, or a class if the clone is expanded.

DNA: TGTGCCAGCTCACCCACGGCCGGCACAGCTGAGACCCAGTACTTC
CDR3: CASSPTAGTAETQYF
J: TRBJ2-5
V: TRBV18
size: .
D: .

DNA: TGTGCCAGCAGCCCACAGGGATCTAACTATGGCTGCACCTTC
CDR3: CASSPQGSNYGCTF
J: TRBJ1-2
V: TRBV7-2
size: .
D: .

DNA: TGTGCCAGCAGCTTAGATCCTGGGGGCTATGAAAAACTGTTTTTT
CDR3: CASSLDPGGYEKLFF
J: TRBJ1-4
V: TRBV7-2
size: .
D: .

DNA: TGCGCCAGCAGCCCCCCCTACGGACAAAACACTGAAGCTTTCTTT
CDR3: CASSPPYGQNTEAFF
J: TRBJ1-1
V: TRBV5-1
size: .
D: .

DNA: TGTGCCAGCACCAATAGTCGGACAGGGGCGACCAGGATCTTC
CDR3: CASTNSRTGATRIF
J: TRBJ1-2
V: TRBV28
size: .
D: TRBD1

DNA: TGTGCCAGCAGCTTAGCAGGGGCGAGGGCCTACGAGCAGTACTTC
CDR3: CASSLAGARAYEQYF
J: TRBJ2-7
V: TRBV7-2
size: .
D: .

DNA: TGTGCCAGCAGTGAAGCCATTCAGGGTTCCCAGCCCCAGCATTTT
CDR3: CASSEAIQGSQPQHF
J: TRBJ1-5
V: TRBV6-1
size: .
D: .

DNA: TGTGCCAGACAAATAGGGCGGGCAGGGGGCCGGGGGATCACAGATACGCAGTATTTT
CDR3: CARQIGRAGGRGITDTQYF
J: TRBJ2-3
V: TRBV21-1
size: .
D: .

DNA: TGTGCCAGCAAAGTGGACAGTGGTAATCAGCCCCAGCATTTT
CDR3: CASKVDSGNQPQHF
J: TRBJ1-5
V: TRBV6-5
size: .
D: .

DNA: TGTGCCAGCAGCCCACTAGGAGGGCTAAACTATGGCTACACCTTC
CDR3: CASSPLGGLNYGYTF
J: TRBJ1-2
V: TRBV7-1
size: .
D: .

DNA: TGTGCCAGCTCACTCACGACCGGGACAGGGCAAGAGCAGTACTTC
CDR3: CASSLTTGTGQEQYF
J: TRBJ2-7
V: TRBV18
size: .
D: TRBD1

DNA: TGTGCCAGCAGCTTATCGCGGGAGGCAGGAGATACGCAGTATTTT
CDR3: CASSLSREAGDTQYF
J: TRBJ2-3
V: TRBV7-7
size: .
D: TRBD2

DNA: TGTGCCAGCAGCTCCTCCCCCGCCCTAGGGGAGCAGTTCTTC
CDR3: CASSSSPALGEQFF
J: TRBJ2-1
V: TRBV7-2
size: .
D: .

DNA: TGTGCTAGTGGTTTGTACAGGGGGGGCACCTACAATGAGCAGTTCTTC
CDR3: CASGLYRGGTYNEQFF
J: TRBJ2-1
V: TRBV12-5
size: .
D: .

DNA: TGTGCCAGCAGTTCTTACCGTGACAGGGGAGCTTTCTTT
CDR3: CASSSYRDRGAFF
J: TRBJ1-1
V: TRBV28
size: once
D: TRBD1

DNA: TGTGCCAGCAGCTTGTCCCAGCGGGATAATTACGAGCAGTACTTC
CDR3: CASSLSQRDNYEQYF
J: TRBJ2-7
V: TRBV5-4
size: .
D: TRBD2

DNA: TGTGCCAGCAGCGTAGGGGTTAGCGGGATAGTAGAGACCCAGTACTTC
CDR3: CASSVGVSGIVETQYF
J: TRBJ2-5
V: TRBV9
size: .
D: TRBD2

DNA: TGCGCCAGCAGCCAAGGTTTTTTACTAGCGGGAGTGAGCACAGATACGCAGTATTTT
CDR3: CASSQGFLLAGVSTDTQYF
J: TRBJ2-3
V: TRBV4-1
size: .
D: TRBD2

DNA: TGTGCCAGCAGTTACTCAGGGAACACCGGGGAGCTGTTTTTT
CDR3: CASSYSGNTGELFF
J: TRBJ2-2
V: TRBV6-6
size: .
D: .

DNA: TGTGCCAGCAGTCCCCCCGGGACAGGATCTCGGGGGCCCCAGCATTTT
CDR3: CASSPPGTGSRGPQHF
J: TRBJ1-5
V: TRBV28
size: .
D: TRBD1

DNA: TGTGCCAGCAGCCCGACGGGGGACTCTCGCTGGGAGACCCAGTACTTC
CDR3: CASSPTGDSRWETQYF
J: TRBJ2-5
V: TRBV7-9
size: .
D: .

DNA: TGTGCCAGCAGCTCCTCTCATGCTACCTACGAGCAGTACTTC
CDR3: CASSSSHATYEQYF
J: TRBJ2-7
V: TRBV7-2
size: few
D: .

DNA: TGTGCCAGCAGAGGCTCTCCGGAACGCAACACCGGGGAGCTGTTTTTT
CDR3: CASRGSPERNTGELFF
J: TRBJ2-2
V: TRBV2
size: .
D: .

DNA: TGTGCCAGCAGACGTAGCGGGAGTAACTACGAGCAGTACTTC
CDR3: CASRRSGSNYEQYF
J: TRBJ2-7
V: TRBV28
size: .
D: TRBD2